Detailed here is one T cell receptor (beta chain). Per the study methods: By means of reference gene primer amplification, nucleated cell counts were estimated. Sequencing used immunoSEQ multiplex PCR; TCRdb keeps in-frame clones, though not all of them. V and J calls and clone size follow that table, whereas D and trimming were derived from the DNA. Of approximately 140,000 clones listed, roughly nine tenths are singletons. The data stem from a study of blood T cell repertoires in COVID-19. For the study at large: Material from acute and convalescent COVID-19 was sourced from the United States, Italy and Spain. Nucleic acid was either cDNA or gDNA, and it came from T cells, B-cell-depleted T cells, or PBMCs.

The CDR3 has 14 residues. V shed 6 bases, J shed 5 bases, and the junction held 4 bases outside the gene matches. Per germline, CDR1 SGHVS and CDR2 FQNEAQ. The sample consisted of peripheral blood. This chain uses TRBV7-8 with TRBJ1-6; 7 bases line up with TRBD1. The sequence was collected from a human donor with COVID-19, enrolled during active disease. The donor label of this sample is uncertain. CDR3 sequence (DNA): TGTGCCAGCAGAACCGGGACAGATAATTCACCCCTCCACTTT. Its translation: CASRTGTDNSPLHF.